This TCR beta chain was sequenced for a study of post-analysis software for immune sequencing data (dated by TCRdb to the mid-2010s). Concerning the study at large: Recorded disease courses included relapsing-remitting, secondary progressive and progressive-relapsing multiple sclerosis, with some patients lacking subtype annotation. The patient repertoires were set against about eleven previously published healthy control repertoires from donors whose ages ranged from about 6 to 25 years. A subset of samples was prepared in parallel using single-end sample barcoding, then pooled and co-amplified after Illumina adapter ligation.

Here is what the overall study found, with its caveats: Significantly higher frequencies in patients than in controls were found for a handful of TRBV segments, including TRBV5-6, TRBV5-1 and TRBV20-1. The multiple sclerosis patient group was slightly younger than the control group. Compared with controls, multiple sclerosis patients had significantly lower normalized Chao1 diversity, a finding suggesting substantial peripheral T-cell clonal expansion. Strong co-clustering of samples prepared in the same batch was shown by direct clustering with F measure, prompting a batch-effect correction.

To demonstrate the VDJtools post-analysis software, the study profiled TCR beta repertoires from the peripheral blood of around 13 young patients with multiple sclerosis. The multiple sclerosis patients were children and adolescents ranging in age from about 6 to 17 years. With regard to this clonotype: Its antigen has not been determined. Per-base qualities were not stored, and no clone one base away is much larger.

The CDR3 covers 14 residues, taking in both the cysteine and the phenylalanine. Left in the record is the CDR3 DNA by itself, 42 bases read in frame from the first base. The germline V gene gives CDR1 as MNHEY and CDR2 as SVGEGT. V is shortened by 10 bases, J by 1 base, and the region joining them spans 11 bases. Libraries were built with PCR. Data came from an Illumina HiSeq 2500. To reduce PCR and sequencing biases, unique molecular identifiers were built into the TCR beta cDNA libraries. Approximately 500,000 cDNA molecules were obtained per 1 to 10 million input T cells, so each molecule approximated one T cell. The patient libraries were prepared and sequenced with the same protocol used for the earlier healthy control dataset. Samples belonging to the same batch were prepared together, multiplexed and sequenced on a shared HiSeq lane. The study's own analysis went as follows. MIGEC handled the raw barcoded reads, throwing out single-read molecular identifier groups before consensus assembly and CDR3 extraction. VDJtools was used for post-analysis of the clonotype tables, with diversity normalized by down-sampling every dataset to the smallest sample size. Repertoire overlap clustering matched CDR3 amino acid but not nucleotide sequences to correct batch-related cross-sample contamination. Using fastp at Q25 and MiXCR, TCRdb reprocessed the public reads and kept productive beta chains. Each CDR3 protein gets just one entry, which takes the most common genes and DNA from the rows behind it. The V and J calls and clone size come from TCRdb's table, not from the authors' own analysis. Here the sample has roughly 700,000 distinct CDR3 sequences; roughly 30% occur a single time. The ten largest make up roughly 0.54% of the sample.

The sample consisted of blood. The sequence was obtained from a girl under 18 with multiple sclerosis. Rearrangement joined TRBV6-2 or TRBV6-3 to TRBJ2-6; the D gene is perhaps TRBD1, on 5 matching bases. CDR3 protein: CATDRDSGANVLTF. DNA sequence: TGTGCCACTGACAGAGATTCTGGGGCCAACGTCCTGACTTTC.